These 28 T cell receptor beta chains came from one sample sequenced in a study of blood T cell repertoires in COVID-19. The table came from immunoSEQ multiplex PCR; TCRdb's copy has only in-frame clones and leaves some out. This table has around 160,000 clones, 80% appearing once. Input material: peripheral blood. The receptors stem from a man aged 55 to 70 with active or convalescent COVID-19.

The chain couples TRBV10-1 to TRBJ2-3; D possibly corresponds to TRBD1 (6 bases). Germline assignment: CDR1 WNHNN and CDR2 SYGVQD (reference sequence). The CDR3 has 17 residues. V dropped 6 bases and J dropped 1 base, with 20 bases sitting between them. Here the CDR3 reads CASRREIGGACTDTQYF. The CDR3 DNA sequence: TGCGCCAGCAGGAGGGAAATAGGGGGAGCCTGCACAGATACGCAGTATTTT.

This clone was seen a handful of times. The CDR3 DNA sequence: TGCGCCACCGGGACAGGGGTTAGCACAGATACGCAGTATTTT. Translated, it gives CATGTGVSTDTQYF. This chain joins TRBV5-1 and TRBJ2-3; 10 bases fit TRBD1. This CDR3 is built from 14 residues. The germline V gene has CDR1 SGHRS and CDR2 YFSETQ. J gave up 0 bases and V 9 bases, and 4 bases lay outside the gene matches.

This rearrangement joins TRBV3-1 (or the pseudogene TRBV3-2) to TRBJ1-4, with a possible D match to TRBD1 (6 bases). The CDR3 is 14 residues long. V lost 1 base and J 8 bases, leaving 11 bases between the germline ends. CDR1 and CDR2 from the germline V gene are LGHDT and YNNKEL (reference sequence). CDR3 sequence (DNA): TGTGCCAGCAGCCAAGGGCAGGGGAGCGAAAAACTGTTTTTT. Protein sequence: CASSQGQGSEKLFF.

The V call is TRBV18, the J call TRBJ2-7, with 10 nucleotides matching TRBD1. CDR3 length: 13 residues. Germline assignment: CDR1 KGHSH and CDR2 LQKENI. Unmatched junction bases numbered 1, after V lost 1 base and J lost 7 bases. Here the CDR3 reads CASSPRDRGEQYF. In DNA, the CDR3 is TGTGCCAGCTCACCACGGGACAGGGGAGAGCAGTACTTC.

The chain couples TRBV7-8 to TRBJ2-5; maybe TRBD1 (6 bases). Between the trimmed V and J ends, which lost 5 bases and 3 bases, there was a span of 10 bases. Germline V lookup: CDR1 SGHVS, CDR2 FQNEAQ. This CDR3 has 13 amino acids. CDR3 nucleotides: TGTGCCAGCAGCGACCGGACAGAAGAGACCCAGTACTTC. This encodes CASSDRTEETQYF.

The chain employs TRBV28 and TRBJ2-5; D is uncertain. The CDR3 sequence is 11 residues long. Deletions cut 6 bases from V and 4 bases from J, with 6 bases between. Germline V CDR1 and CDR2: MDHEN, SYDVKM. This chain's CDR3 is CASRFRETQYF. For the CDR3, the DNA is TGTGCCAGCAGATTCAGAGAGACCCAGTACTTC.

The J gene is TRBJ2-1, the V gene TRBV20-1; D is possibly TRBD2 (6 bases). The CDR3 has 14 residues. CDR1 and CDR2 (germline): DFQATT, SNEGSKA (reference sequence). V was pared by 3 bases and J by 4 bases, with 13 bases between. In DNA, the CDR3 is TGCAGTGCTAGTATGGCGGGACCATACAATGAGCAGTTCTTC. Its translation: CSASMAGPYNEQFF.

A few counts support this clone. The CDR3: CASSVGGPTDTQYF. Here the CDR3 DNA reads TGTGCCAGCAGTGTAGGGGGACCCACAGATACGCAGTATTTT. The chain is built from TRBV6-4 and TRBJ2-3, with D possibly matching TRBD1 (6 bases). The germline V gene has CDR1 MRHNA and CDR2 SNTAGT. V was clipped by 4 bases and J by 2 bases, with 10 bases between them. The CDR3 loop spans 14 amino acids.

This chain connects TRBV28 to TRBJ2-7; the D gene is possibly TRBD1 (6 bases). Germline-derived CDR1 and CDR2 are MDHEN and SYDVKM. Trimming cost V 4 bases and J 3 bases, with 10 bases left between them. The CDR3 is 13 amino acids. Here the CDR3 DNA reads TGTGCCAGCAGTTACGGGACAAGCTACGAGCAGTACTTC. Translated, it gives CASSYGTSYEQYF.

This chain uses TRBV7-3 with TRBJ2-1; 7 bases map to TRBD1. CDR1 is SGHTA, CDR2 FQGTGA, per germline. The trim removed 4 bases at V and 6 bases at J, leaving 6 bases unmatched. CDR3 length: 14 residues. CDR3 residues: CASSSGTVGNEQFF. In nucleotides, the CDR3 is TGTGCCAGCAGCTCCGGGACAGTCGGCAATGAGCAGTTCTTC.

The chain couples TRBV7-9 to TRBJ1-5; the D is unclear. Trimming took 5 bases from V and 4 from J, leaving 18 bases between them. Germline lookup yields CDR1 SEHNR and CDR2 FQNEAQ (reference sequence). There are 16 residues in the CDR3. The chain's CDR3 is CASSQTNRGLNQPQHF. The CDR3 region has the DNA TGTGCCAGCAGCCAAACAAACAGAGGGCTGAATCAGCCCCAGCATTTT.

The chain has TRBV27 and TRBJ1-2, with TRBD1 as a possible D gene (5 bases). V was pared by 3 bases and J by 0 bases, with 11 bases between. This CDR3 is 15 amino acids long. CDR1 MNHEY and CDR2 SMNVEV come from the germline V gene (reference sequence). The CDR3 DNA is TGTGCCAGCAGTTTCGACAGCCAAACTAACTATGGCTACACCTTC. Translated: CASSFDSQTNYGYTF.

CDR3 sequence: CASSPGIDQPQHF. The CDR3 DNA is TGTGCCAGCAGTCCAGGGATTGATCAGCCCCAGCATTTT. The rearrangement joins TRBV12-3 or TRBV12-4 to TRBJ1-5; D might be TRBD1 (5 bases). V was pared by 5 bases and J by 5 bases, with 10 bases between. This CDR3 is 13 amino acids long.

This clone was picked up a small number of times. The CDR3 here is CATGDRGTGELFF. The CDR3 region has the DNA TGTGCCACCGGGGACAGGGGGACCGGGGAGCTGTTTTTT. The chain has TRBV24-1 and TRBJ2-2; the match to TRBD1 covers 11 bases. Losses at the gene ends were 9 bases for V and 5 bases for J; bases not matched to a gene: 1. The CDR3 consists of 13 residues. The V gene's germline CDR1 is KGHDR and CDR2 SFDVKD.

The chain recombines TRBV3-1 (or the pseudogene TRBV3-2) with TRBJ2-1, with 7 bases lining up with TRBD1. V trimming: 4 bases; J trimming: 15 bases; junction bases outside the gene matches: 9. CDR1 and CDR2 from the germline V gene are LGHDT and YNNKEL (reference sequence). The CDR3 has 12 residues. The CDR3 DNA follows: TGTGCCAGCAGCCGGGACAGTTCTCTAGTGTTCTTC. Amino acid sequence: CASSRDSSLVFF.

The chain combines TRBV27 with TRBJ1-2; 10 bases agree with TRBD1. Trimming at V came to 5 bases and at J to 0 bases, leaving 6 bases not matched to a gene. CDR1 is MNHEY, CDR2 SMNVEV, per germline (reference sequence). The CDR3 length is 16 residues. This CDR3 is CASSPGQGKANYGYTF. CDR3 coding DNA: TGTGCCAGCAGTCCGGGACAGGGGAAGGCTAACTATGGCTACACCTTC.

This clone was counted a single time. V and J are TRBV7-2 and TRBJ1-5, with a weak D call TRBD1 (6 bases). The CDR3 covers 14 residues. Germline assignment: CDR1 SGHTA and CDR2 FQGNSA. Trimming cost V 5 bases and J 1 base, with 9 bases left between them. CDR3 residues: CASSLGTSNQPQHF. CDR3 sequence (DNA): TGTGCCAGCAGCCTCGGGACAAGCAATCAGCCCCAGCATTTT.

This chain joins TRBV5-6 and TRBJ1-5; 8 bases map to TRBD1. V shed 5 bases, J shed 3 bases, and the junction held 4 bases outside the gene matches. Germline V gene data show CDR1 as SGHDT and CDR2 as YYEEEE. The CDR3 sequence is 14 residues long. The CDR3 coding sequence is TGTGCCAGCAGTCGACAGGGGTTCAATCAGCCCCAGCATTTT. Protein: CASSRQGFNQPQHF.

The CDR3 reads CASRSWAGGGTGGEQFF. For the CDR3, the DNA is TGTGCCAGCAGGTCATGGGCGGGCGGAGGGACGGGTGGTGAGCAGTTCTTC. The rearrangement links TRBV28 to TRBJ2-1; tentative D call: TRBD2 (6 bases). The V and J ends lost 6 bases and 9 bases respectively, with 27 bases between them. The CDR3 spans 17 residues. Germline assignment: CDR1 MDHEN and CDR2 SYDVKM.

The genes are TRBV7-9 and TRBJ2-3; 9 nucleotides align to TRBD1. Germline loops: CDR1 SEHNR, CDR2 FQNEAQ (reference sequence). V gave up 5 bases and J gave up 5 bases; unmatched junction bases: 5. This CDR3 is built from 14 residues. The chain's CDR3 is CASSQGQGQDTQYF. In DNA, the CDR3 is TGTGCCAGCAGCCAAGGACAGGGGCAAGATACGCAGTATTTT.

This chain uses TRBV15 with TRBJ1-1; maybe TRBD1 (6 bases). Germline lookup yields CDR1 LNHNV and CDR2 YYDKDF (reference sequence). Trimming removed 2 bases from V and 6 bases from J, with 13 bases in between. The CDR3 length is 14 residues. The CDR3 loop is CATSRPGHSPEAFF. CDR3 DNA: TGTGCCACCAGCAGACCGGGACATTCGCCTGAAGCTTTCTTT. The entire variable domain, with the rest obtained from reference TRBV15 and TRBJ1-1, is as follows: DAMVIQNPRYQVTQFGKPVTLSCSQTLNHNVMYWYQQKSSQAPKLLFHYYDKDFNNEADTPDNFQSRRPNTSFCFLDIRSPGLGDTAMYLCATSRPGHSPEAFFGQGTRLTVV.

The rearrangement uses TRBV6-2 or TRBV6-3 and TRBJ2-1; 7 bases line up with TRBD2. Germline assignment: CDR1 MNHEY and CDR2 SVGEGT. The CDR3 runs to 16 residues. With V trimmed by 2 bases and J by 4 bases, 8 bases remained unmatched. The CDR3 nucleotides read TGTGCCAGCAGTTACCTAGCGGAGGGATTATACAATGAGCAGTTCTTC. Translation gives CASSYLAEGLYNEQFF.

The V and J genes are TRBV4-2 and TRBJ1-5, with a weak D call TRBD1 (6 bases). Germline V CDR1 and CDR2: LGHNA, YNFKEQ. Trimming removed 0 bases from V and 2 bases from J, with 11 bases in between. The CDR3 loop spans 16 amino acids. CDR3 sequence reads: CASSQEGGAGNQPQHF. DNA for the CDR3: TGTGCCAGCAGCCAAGAAGGGGGGGCTGGCAATCAGCCCCAGCATTTT.

The chain recombines TRBV18 with TRBJ2-5, with D unresolved. V lost 4 bases, J lost 4 bases, and 10 bases lay in between. In germline, CDR1 is KGHSH, CDR2 LQKENI. The CDR3 is 13 amino acids. DNA for the CDR3: TGTGCCAGCTCACTAACCCCGGGAGAGACCCAGTACTTC. It codes for CASSLTPGETQYF.

V and J are TRBV6-5 and TRBJ2-7; D perhaps matches TRBD1 (6 bases). Germline CDR1 MNHEY, CDR2 SVGAGI. This CDR3 contains 15 residues. V was pared by 6 bases and J by 0 bases, with 15 bases between. The CDR3 sequence is CASRGLGQFSYEQYF. Written as DNA, the CDR3 is TGTGCCAGCAGAGGACTTGGACAGTTCTCCTACGAGCAGTACTTC.

The chain uses TRBV29-1 and TRBJ1-5; TRBD1 agrees at 8 bases. Trimming at V came to 6 bases and at J to 3 bases, leaving 13 bases not matched to a gene. Germline assignment: CDR1 SQVTM and CDR2 ANQGSEA. The CDR3 has 16 amino acids. This CDR3 is CSVLFGGQGFNQPQHF. CDR3 bases: TGCAGCGTCCTGTTTGGAGGACAGGGTTTCAATCAGCCCCAGCATTTT.

V gene TRBV29-1 combines with J gene TRBJ2-2; 12 bases fit TRBD2. Germline CDR1 and CDR2: SQVTM and ANQGSEA. V shed 5 bases, J shed 4 bases, and the junction held 2 bases outside the gene matches. This CDR3 comprises 14 residues. The CDR3 sequence is CSVSSGRATGELFF. CDR3 DNA sequence: TGCAGCGTTTCTAGCGGGAGGGCCACCGGGGAGCTGTTTTTT.

The chain couples TRBV7-7 to TRBJ2-5; no clear D gene. This CDR3 is 12 amino acids long. Per germline, CDR1 SSHAT and CDR2 FNYEAQ (reference sequence). V shed 5 bases and J shed 5 bases, with 9 bases lying between them. This CDR3 is CASSMHGETQYF. In DNA, the CDR3 is TGTGCCAGCAGCATGCACGGGGAGACCCAGTACTTC.